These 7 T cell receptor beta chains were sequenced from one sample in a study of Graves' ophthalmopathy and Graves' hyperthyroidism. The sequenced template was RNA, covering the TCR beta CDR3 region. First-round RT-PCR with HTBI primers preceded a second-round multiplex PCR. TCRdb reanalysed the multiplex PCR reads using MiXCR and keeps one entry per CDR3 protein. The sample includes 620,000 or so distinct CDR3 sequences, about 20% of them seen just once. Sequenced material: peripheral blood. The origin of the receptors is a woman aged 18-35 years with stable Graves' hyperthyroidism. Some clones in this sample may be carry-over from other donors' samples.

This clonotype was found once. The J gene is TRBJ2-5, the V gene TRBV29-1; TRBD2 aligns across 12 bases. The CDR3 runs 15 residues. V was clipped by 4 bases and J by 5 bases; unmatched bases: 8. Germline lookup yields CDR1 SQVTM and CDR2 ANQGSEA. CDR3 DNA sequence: TGCAGCGTTGGAAGACTAGCGGGGGCCGGGGAGACCCAGTACTTC. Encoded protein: CSVGRLAGAGETQYF. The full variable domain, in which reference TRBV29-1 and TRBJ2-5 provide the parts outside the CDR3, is SAVISQKPSRDICQRGTSLTIQCQVDSQVTMMFWYRQQPGQSLTLIATANQGSEATYESGFVIDKFPISRPNLTFSTLTVSNMSPEDSSIYLCSVGRLAGAGETQYFGPGTRLLVL.

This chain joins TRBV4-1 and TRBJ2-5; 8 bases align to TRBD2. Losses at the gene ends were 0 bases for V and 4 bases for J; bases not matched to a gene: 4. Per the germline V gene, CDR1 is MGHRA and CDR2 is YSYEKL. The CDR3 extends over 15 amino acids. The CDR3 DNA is TGCGCCAGCAGCCAAGATCGGCGGGGGGTAGAGACCCAGTACTTC. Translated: CASSQDRRGVETQYF.

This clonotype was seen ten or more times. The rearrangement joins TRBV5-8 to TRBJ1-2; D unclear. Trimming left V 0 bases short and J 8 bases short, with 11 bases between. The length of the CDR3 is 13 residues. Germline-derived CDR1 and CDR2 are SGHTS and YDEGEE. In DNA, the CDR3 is TGTGCCAGCAGCTTGGACAGAGATAAGGGCTACACCTTC. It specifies CASSLDRDKGYTF.

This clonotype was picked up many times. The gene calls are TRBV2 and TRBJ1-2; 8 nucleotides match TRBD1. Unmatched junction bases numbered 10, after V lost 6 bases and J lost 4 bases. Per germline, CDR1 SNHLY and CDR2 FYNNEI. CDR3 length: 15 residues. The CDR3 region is CASRLGQGAPYGYTF. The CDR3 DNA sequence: TGTGCCAGCAGGCTCGGACAGGGCGCTCCCTATGGCTACACCTTC.

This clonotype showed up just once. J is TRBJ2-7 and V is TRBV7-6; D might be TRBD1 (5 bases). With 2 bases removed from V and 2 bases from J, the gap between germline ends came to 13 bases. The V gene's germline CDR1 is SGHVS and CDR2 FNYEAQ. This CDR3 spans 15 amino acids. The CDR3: CASSLLQDKAYEQYF. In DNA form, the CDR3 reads TGTGCCAGCAGCTTATTGCAGGACAAAGCCTACGAGCAGTACTTC.

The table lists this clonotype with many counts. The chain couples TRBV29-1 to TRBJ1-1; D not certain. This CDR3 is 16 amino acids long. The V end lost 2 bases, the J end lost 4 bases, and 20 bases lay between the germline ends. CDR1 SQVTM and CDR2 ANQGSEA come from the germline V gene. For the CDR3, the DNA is TGCAGCGTTGAACCAAGGACTTCTTTCCTGGGCACTGAAGCTTTCTTT. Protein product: CSVEPRTSFLGTEAFF.

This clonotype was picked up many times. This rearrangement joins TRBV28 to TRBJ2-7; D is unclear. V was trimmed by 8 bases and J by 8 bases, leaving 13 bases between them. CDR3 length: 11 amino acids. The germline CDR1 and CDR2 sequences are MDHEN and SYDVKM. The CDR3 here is CASSTEGQQYF. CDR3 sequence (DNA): TGTGCCAGCTCTACGGAAGGACAGCAGTACTTC.